This TCR beta chain appears in the sequencing data of a study of glioma-infiltrating T cells. TCR alpha and beta CDR3 regions were amplified from RNA using iRepertoire nested multiplex PCR. TCRdb itself ran the multiplex PCR reads through MiXCR, one entry per CDR3 protein. The sample contains around 190,000 distinct CDR3 sequences, about 47% of which appear only once. CDR3 size: 16 residues. CDR1 and CDR2 from the germline V gene are SGHTA and FQGNSA. Trimming removed 5 bases from V and 4 bases from J, with 20 bases in between. V gene TRBV7-2 combines with J gene TRBJ2-5; D might be TRBD1 (6 bases). Sequencing was done on a sample of glioma tissue, nonneoplastic brain tissue, or PBMCs (not recorded which). The sequence derives from a human donor with low-grade glioma or glioblastoma, undergoing nonglioma brain surgery, or in good health (not recorded which). CDR3 protein: CASSPQTGRFGETQYF. Written as DNA, the CDR3 is TGTGCCAGCAGCCCTCAGACAGGAAGGTTCGGAGAGACCCAGTACTTC.